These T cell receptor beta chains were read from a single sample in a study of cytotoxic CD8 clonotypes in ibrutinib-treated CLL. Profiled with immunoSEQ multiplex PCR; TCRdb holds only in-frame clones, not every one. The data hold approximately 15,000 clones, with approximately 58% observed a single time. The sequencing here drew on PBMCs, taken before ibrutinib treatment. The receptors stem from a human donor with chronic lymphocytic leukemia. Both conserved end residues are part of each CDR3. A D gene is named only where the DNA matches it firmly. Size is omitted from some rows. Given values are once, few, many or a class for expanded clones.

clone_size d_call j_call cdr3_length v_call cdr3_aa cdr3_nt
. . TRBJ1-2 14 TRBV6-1 CASRLGTGAYGYTF TGTGCCAGCAGACTGGGGACTGGAGCTTATGGCTACACCTTC
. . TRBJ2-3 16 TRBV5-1 CASRNPTELRTDTQYF TGCGCCAGCAGAAACCCGACAGAGCTCCGCACAGATACGCAGTATTTT
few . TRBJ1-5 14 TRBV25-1 CASSDTADNQPQHF TGTGCCAGCAGTGACACAGCAGACAATCAGCCCCAGCATTTT
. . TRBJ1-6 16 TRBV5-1 CASSLDPSGYNSPLHF TGCGCCAGCAGCTTAGACCCGAGTGGGTATAATTCACCCCTCCACTTT
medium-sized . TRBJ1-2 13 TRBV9 CASSVGADYGYTF TGTGCCAGCAGCGTAGGAGCAGACTATGGCTACACCTTC
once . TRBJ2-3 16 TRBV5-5 CASSHPPGGPTDTQYF TGTGCCAGCAGCCACCCTCCCGGGGGGCCCACAGATACGCAGTATTTT
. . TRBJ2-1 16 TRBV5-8 CASSFWQGSSYNEQFF TGTGCCAGCAGCTTTTGGCAGGGGAGCTCCTACAATGAGCAGTTCTTC
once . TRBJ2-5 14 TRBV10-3 CAIRPDREGETQYF TGTGCCATCAGGCCGGACAGGGAGGGAGAGACCCAGTACTTC
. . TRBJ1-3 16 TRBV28 CASSPYWGITGNTIYF TGTGCCAGCAGCCCCTATTGGGGAATAACTGGAAACACCATATATTTT
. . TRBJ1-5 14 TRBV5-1 CASSEGNTDQPQHF TGCGCCAGCAGCGAAGGTAACACCGATCAGCCCCAGCATTTT
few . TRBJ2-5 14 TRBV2 CASSAGQLQETQYF TGTGCCAGCAGTGCCGGACAGCTCCAAGAGACCCAGTACTTC
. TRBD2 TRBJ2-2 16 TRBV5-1 CASSSLAGGPGGELFF TGCGCCAGCAGCTCCCTGGCGGGGGGGCCCGGCGGGGAGCTGTTTTTT
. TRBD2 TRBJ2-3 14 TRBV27 CASSPTSGTDTQYF TGTGCCAGCAGCCCGACTAGCGGAACAGATACGCAGTATTTT
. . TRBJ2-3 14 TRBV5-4 CASSFAGTTDTQYF TGTGCCAGCAGCTTCGCAGGGACCACAGATACGCAGTATTTT
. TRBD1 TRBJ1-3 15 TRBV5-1 CASRRDSYSGNTIYF TGCGCCAGCAGGCGGGACAGTTACTCTGGAAACACCATATATTTT
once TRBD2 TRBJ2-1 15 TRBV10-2 CASRQTSGTYNEQFF TGCGCCAGCAGGCAGACTAGCGGGACCTACAATGAGCAGTTCTTC
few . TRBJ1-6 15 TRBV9 CASSEVGGPNSPLHF TGTGCCAGCAGCGAGGTAGGGGGGCCCAATTCACCCCTCCACTTT
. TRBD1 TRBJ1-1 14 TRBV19 CASTPQGVNTEAFF TGTGCCAGTACCCCACAGGGGGTGAACACTGAAGCTTTCTTT
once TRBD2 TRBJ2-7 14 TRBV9 CASSAGTRRYEQYF TGTGCCAGCAGCGCCGGGACTAGGAGGTACGAGCAGTACTTC
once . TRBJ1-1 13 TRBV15 CATSRADTVEAFF TGTGCCACCAGCAGAGCCGATACGGTTGAAGCTTTCTTT
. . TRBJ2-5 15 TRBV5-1 CASSLTTAPRETQYF TGCGCCAGCAGCTTGACGACAGCGCCCAGGGAGACCCAGTACTTC
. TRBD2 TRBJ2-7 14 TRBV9 CASSLGLVPDEQYF TGTGCCAGCAGTTTAGGACTAGTCCCTGACGAGCAGTACTTC
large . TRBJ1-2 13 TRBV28 CASSFRQTYGYTF TGTGCCAGCAGTTTCCGACAGACCTATGGCTACACCTTC
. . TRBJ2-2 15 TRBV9 CASSVRGWGTGELFF TGTGCCAGCAGCGTCAGGGGATGGGGAACCGGGGAGCTGTTTTTT
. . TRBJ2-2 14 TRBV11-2 CASSHWARSGELFF TGTGCCAGCAGCCACTGGGCGAGGTCCGGGGAGCTGTTTTTT
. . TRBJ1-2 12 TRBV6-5 CASSRNNYGYTF TGTGCCAGCAGTCGGAACAACTATGGCTACACCTTC
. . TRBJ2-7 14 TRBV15 CATSRAGGNYEQYF TGTGCCACCAGCAGAGCAGGAGGGAACTACGAGCAGTACTTC
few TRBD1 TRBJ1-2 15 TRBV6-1 CASSTGTGPIYGYTF TGTGCCAGCAGTACAGGGACAGGACCCATTTATGGCTACACCTTC
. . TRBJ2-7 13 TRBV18 CASSPRGNYEQYF TGTGCCAGCTCACCTCGAGGGAACTACGAGCAGTACTTC
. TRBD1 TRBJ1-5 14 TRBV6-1 CASSWTGGEQPQHF TGTGCCAGCAGCTGGACAGGGGGCGAACAGCCCCAGCATTTT
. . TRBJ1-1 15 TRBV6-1 CASRNTANPNTEAFF TGTGCCAGCCGGAATACGGCGAACCCCAACACTGAAGCTTTCTTT
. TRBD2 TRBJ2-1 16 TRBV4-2 CASSQELTGTRGEQFF TGTGCCAGCAGCCAAGAGCTGACCGGGACTAGAGGTGAGCAGTTCTTC
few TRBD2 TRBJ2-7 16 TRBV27 CASSTQSGALEYEQYF TGTGCCAGCAGTACCCAAAGCGGGGCCCTAGAGTACGAGCAGTACTTC
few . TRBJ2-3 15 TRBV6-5 CASRSPGHITDTQYF TGTGCCAGCCGATCCCCGGGACATATCACAGATACGCAGTATTTT
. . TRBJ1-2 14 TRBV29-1 CSVEVGQGFYGYTF TGCAGCGTTGAAGTCGGGCAGGGCTTTTATGGCTACACCTTC
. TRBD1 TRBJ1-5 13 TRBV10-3 CAISEEGASPQHF TGTGCCATCAGTGAGGAGGGGGCCAGCCCCCAGCATTTT
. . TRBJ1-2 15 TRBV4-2 CASSLAHRANYGYTF TGTGCCAGCAGCTTAGCCCACAGAGCCAACTATGGCTACACCTTC
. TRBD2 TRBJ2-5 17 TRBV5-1 CASSLTSGGVSGETQYF TGCGCCAGCAGCTTAACTAGCGGGGGGGTGTCGGGAGAGACCCAGTACTTC
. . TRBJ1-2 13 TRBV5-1 CASSVRGNYGYTF TGCGCCAGCAGCGTTCGAGGGAACTATGGCTACACCTTC
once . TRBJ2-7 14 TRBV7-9 CASSQLAATYEQYF TGTGCCAGCAGCCAACTAGCCGCTACCTACGAGCAGTACTTC
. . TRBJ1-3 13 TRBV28 CASSWGTGNTIYF TGTGCCAGCAGTTGGGGTACTGGAAACACCATATATTTT
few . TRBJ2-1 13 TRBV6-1 CASNRGPYNEQFF TGTGCCAGCAATCGCGGACCCTACAATGAGCAGTTCTTC
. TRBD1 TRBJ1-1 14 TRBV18 CASSSLKQGAEAFF TGTGCCAGCTCATCCCTAAAACAGGGGGCTGAAGCTTTCTTT
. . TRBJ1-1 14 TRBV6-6 CASSYTGLNTEAFF TGTGCCAGCAGTTATACAGGGTTAAACACTGAAGCTTTCTTT
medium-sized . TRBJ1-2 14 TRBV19 CASSIVRGNYGYTF TGTGCCAGTAGTATAGTGAGGGGTAACTATGGCTACACCTTC
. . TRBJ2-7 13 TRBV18 CASSLGRGYEQYF TGTGCCAGCTCCCTTGGGAGGGGGTACGAGCAGTACTTC
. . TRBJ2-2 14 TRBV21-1 CASSKPQGYGELFF TGTGCCAGCAGCAAGCCACAGGGGTACGGGGAGCTGTTTTTT
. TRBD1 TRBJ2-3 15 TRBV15 CATSRVGQGSDTQYF TGTGCCACCAGCAGAGTGGGACAGGGTTCAGATACGCAGTATTTT
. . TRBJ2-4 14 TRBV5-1 CASSGAETRNIQYF TGCGCCAGCAGCGGGGCAGAGACCCGAAACATTCAGTACTTC